The source of this T cell receptor (beta chain) is a study of human T cells and chemical hapten exposure. One entry per CDR3 protein results from TCRdb running MiXCR on the RACE reads. The sample lists under 70,000 distinct CDR3 sequences, about 11% occurring once. Time point given: pre-sensitization, week 0. The treatment is: therapeutic diphenylcyclopropenone sensitization with weekly scalp DPC. The CDR3 has 14 amino acids. Deletions cut 0 bases from V and 3 bases from J, with 7 bases between. Germline CDR1 is KGHSH and CDR2 is LQKENI. The sequencing used whole blood, collected in connection with sensitization to the hapten diphenylcyclopropenone (DPC). This TCR derives from a woman aged 40 to 50 with alopecia areata. Some clones in this sample may be carry-over from other donors' samples. V gene TRBV18 combines with J gene TRBJ2-3; D remains ambiguous. CDR3: CASSPPAETDTQYF. The CDR3 DNA sequence: TGTGCCAGCTCACCACCGGCTGAAACAGATACGCAGTATTTT. The variable domain in full, completed from reference TRBV18 and TRBJ2-3, reads NAGVMQNPRHLVRRRGQEARLRCSPMKGHSHVYWYRQLPEEGLKFMVYLQKENIIDESGMPKERFSAEFPKEGPSILRIQQVVRGDSAAYFCASSPPAETDTQYFGPGTRLTVL.